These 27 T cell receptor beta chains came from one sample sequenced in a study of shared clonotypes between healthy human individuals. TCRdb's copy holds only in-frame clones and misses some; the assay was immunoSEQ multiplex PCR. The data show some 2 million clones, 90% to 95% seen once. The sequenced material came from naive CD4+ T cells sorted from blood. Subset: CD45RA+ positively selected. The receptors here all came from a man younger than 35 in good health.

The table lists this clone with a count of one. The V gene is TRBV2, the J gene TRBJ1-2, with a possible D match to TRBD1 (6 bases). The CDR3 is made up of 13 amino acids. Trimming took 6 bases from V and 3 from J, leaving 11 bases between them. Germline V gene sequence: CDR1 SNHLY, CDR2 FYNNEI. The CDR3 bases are TGTGCCAGCAGAGCCACAGGGCACTATGGCTACACCTTC. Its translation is CASRATGHYGYTF.

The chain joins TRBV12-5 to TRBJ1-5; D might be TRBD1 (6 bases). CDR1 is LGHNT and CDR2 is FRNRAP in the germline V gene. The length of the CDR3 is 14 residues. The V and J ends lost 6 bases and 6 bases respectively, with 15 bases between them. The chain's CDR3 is CASGGQYSTQPQHF. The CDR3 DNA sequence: TGTGCTAGTGGCGGACAGTATTCGACTCAGCCCCAGCATTTT.

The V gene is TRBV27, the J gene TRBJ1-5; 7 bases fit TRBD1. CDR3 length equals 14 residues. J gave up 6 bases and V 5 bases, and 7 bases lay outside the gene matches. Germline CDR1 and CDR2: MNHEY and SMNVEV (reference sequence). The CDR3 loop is CASSPTGVGQPQHF. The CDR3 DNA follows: TGTGCCAGCAGTCCAACAGGGGTTGGTCAGCCCCAGCATTTT.

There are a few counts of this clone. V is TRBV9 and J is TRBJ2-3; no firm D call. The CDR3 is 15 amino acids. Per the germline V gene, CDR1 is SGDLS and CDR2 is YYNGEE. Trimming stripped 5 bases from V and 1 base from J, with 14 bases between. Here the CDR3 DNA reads TGTGCCAGCAGTACAGAATACCGCGGCACAGATACGCAGTATTTT. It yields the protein CASSTEYRGTDTQYF. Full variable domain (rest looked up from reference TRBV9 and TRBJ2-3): DSGVTQTPKHLITATGQRVTLRCSPRSGDLSVYWYQQSLDQGLQFLIQYYNGEERAKGNILERFSAQQFPDLHSELNLSSLELGDSALYFCASSTEYRGTDTQYFGPGTRLTVL.

In DNA form, the CDR3 reads TGTGCCAGCAGCTTCCTCGACAGGGGAGGTACTGAAGCTTTCTTT. This codes for CASSFLDRGGTEAFF. V and J are TRBV5-5 and TRBJ1-1; 8 nucleotides align to TRBD1. Germline CDR1 SGHKS, CDR2 YYEKEE (reference sequence). The CDR3 extends over 15 amino acids. V dropped 2 bases and J dropped 5; count of bases not matched to a gene: 8.

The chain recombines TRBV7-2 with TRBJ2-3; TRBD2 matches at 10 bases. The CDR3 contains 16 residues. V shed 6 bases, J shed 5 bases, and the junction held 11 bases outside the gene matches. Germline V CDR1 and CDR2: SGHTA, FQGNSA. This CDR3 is CASSYTSGRAGDTQYF. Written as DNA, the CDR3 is TGTGCCAGCAGTTACACGAGCGGGAGGGCGGGAGATACGCAGTATTTT.

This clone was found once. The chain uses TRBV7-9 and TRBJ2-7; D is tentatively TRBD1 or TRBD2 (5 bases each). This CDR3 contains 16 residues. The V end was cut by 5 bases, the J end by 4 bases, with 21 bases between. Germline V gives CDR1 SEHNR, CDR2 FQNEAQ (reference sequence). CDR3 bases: TGTGCCAGCAGCAAAGGAGGTGTGCAGGGCGCATACGAGCAGTACTTC. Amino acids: CASSKGGVQGAYEQYF.

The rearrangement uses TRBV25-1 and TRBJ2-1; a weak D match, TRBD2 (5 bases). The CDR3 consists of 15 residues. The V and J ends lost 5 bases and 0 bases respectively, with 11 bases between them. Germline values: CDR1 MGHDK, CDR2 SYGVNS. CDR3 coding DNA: TGTGCCAGCAGTACGAGCGGTAGCTCCTACAATGAGCAGTTCTTC. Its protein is CASSTSGSSYNEQFF.

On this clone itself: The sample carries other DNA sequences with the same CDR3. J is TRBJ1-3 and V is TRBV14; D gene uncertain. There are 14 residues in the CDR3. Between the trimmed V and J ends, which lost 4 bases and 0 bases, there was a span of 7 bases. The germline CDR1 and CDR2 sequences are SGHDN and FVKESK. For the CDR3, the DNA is TGTGCCAGCAGCCCCGGACTCTCTGGAAACACCATATATTTT. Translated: CASSPGLSGNTIYF.

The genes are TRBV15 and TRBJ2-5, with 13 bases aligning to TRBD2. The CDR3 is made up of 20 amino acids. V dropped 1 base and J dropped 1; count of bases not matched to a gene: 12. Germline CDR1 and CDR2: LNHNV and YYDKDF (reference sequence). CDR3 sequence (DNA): TGTGCCACCAGCAGAGGGGAGACTAGCGGGGGGCTTAAACTCCAAGAGACCCAGTACTTC. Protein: CATSRGETSGGLKLQETQYF.

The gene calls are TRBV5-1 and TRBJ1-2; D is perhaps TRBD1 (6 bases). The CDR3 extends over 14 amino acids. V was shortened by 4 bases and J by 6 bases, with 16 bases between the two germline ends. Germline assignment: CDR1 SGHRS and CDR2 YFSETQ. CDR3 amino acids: CASSQETGIHGYTF. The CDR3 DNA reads TGCGCCAGCAGCCAAGAGACAGGAATTCATGGCTACACCTTC.

CDR3 region: CASSPQGLFNQPQHF. In DNA form, the CDR3 reads TGTGCCAGCAGTCCGCAGGGACTGTTTAATCAGCCCCAGCATTTT. The chain combines TRBV2 with TRBJ1-5, with a tentative D call TRBD1 (5 bases). The V gene lost 5 bases and the J gene lost 4 bases, with 15 bases spanning the gap. The CDR3 runs 15 residues. Germline-derived CDR1 and CDR2 are SNHLY and FYNNEI.

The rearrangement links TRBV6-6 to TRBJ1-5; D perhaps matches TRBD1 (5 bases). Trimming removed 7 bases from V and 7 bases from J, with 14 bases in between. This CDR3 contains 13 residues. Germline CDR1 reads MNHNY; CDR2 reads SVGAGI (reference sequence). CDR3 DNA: TGTGCCAGCACCCTTTCCGGGGACCAGCCCCAGCATTTT. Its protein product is CASTLSGDQPQHF.

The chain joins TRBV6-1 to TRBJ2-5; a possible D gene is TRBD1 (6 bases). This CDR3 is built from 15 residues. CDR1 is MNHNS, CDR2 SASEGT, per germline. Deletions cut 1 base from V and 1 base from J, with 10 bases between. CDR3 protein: CASSEGDRSQETQYF. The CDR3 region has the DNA TGTGCCAGCAGTGAAGGAGACAGGAGCCAAGAGACCCAGTACTTC.

CDR3 sequence (DNA): TGCGCCAGCAGCCAAGGACTAGCGGGGATTCGGACAGATACGCAGTATTTT. The encoded protein is CASSQGLAGIRTDTQYF. This sequence joins TRBV4-1 and TRBJ2-3; 11 positions agree with TRBD2. With 1 base clipped from V and 3 bases from J, the junction kept 6 bases outside the gene matches. In germline, CDR1 is MGHRA, CDR2 YSYEKL. The CDR3 has 17 amino acids.

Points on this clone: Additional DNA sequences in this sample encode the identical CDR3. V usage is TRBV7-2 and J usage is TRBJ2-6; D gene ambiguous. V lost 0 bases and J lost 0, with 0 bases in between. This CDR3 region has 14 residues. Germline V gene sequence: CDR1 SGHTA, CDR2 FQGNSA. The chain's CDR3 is CASSLASGANVLTF. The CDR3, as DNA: TGTGCCAGCAGCTTAGCCTCTGGGGCCAACGTCCTGACTTTC.

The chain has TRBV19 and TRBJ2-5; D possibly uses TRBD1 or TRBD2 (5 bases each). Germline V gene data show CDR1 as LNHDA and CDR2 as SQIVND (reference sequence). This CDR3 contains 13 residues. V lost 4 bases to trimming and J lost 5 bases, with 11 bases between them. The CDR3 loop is CASSRGRAETQYF. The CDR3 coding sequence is TGTGCCAGTAGTAGGGGACGGGCGGAGACCCAGTACTTC.

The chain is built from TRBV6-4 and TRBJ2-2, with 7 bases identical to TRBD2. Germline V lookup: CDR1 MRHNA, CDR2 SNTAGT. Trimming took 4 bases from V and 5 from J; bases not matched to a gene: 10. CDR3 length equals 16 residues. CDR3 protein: CASSVTSERVTGELFF. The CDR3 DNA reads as TGTGCCAGCAGTGTCACTAGCGAGAGAGTGACCGGGGAGCTGTTTTTT.

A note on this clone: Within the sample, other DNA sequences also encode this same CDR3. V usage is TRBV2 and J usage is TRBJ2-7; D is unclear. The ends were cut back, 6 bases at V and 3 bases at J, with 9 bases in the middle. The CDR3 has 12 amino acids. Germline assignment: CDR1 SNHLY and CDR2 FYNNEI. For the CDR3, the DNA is TGTGCCAGCAGGACAAACAGCTACGAGCAGTACTTC. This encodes CASRTNSYEQYF.

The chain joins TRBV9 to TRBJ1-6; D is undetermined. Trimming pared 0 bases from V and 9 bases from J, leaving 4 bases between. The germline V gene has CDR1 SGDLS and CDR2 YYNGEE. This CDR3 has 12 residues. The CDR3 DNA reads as TGTGCCAGCAGCGTAGACGGTTCACCCCTCCACTTT. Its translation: CASSVDGSPLHF.

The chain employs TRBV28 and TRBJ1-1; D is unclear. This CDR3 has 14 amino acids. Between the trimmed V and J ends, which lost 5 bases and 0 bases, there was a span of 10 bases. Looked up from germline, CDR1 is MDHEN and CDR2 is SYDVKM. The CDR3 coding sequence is TGTGCCAGCAGTATACAGACCATGAACACTGAAGCTTTCTTT. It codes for CASSIQTMNTEAFF. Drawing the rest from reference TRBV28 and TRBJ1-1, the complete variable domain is DVKVTQSSRYLVKRTGEKVFLECVQDMDHENMFWYRQDPGLGLRLIYFSYDVKMKEKGDIPEGYSVSREKKERFSLILESASTNQTSMYLCASSIQTMNTEAFFGQGTRLTVV.

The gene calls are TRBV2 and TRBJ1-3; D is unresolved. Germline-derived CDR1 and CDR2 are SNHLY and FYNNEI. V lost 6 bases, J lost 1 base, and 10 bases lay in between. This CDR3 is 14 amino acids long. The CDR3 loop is CASRLGGSGNTIYF. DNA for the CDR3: TGTGCCAGCAGGCTTGGCGGGTCTGGAAACACCATATATTTT.

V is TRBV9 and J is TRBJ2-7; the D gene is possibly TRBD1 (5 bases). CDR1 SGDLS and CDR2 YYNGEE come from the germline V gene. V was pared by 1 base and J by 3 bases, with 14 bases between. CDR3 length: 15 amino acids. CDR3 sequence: CASSVIGHRCYEQYF. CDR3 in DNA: TGTGCCAGCAGCGTAATCGGACATCGCTGCTACGAGCAGTACTTC.

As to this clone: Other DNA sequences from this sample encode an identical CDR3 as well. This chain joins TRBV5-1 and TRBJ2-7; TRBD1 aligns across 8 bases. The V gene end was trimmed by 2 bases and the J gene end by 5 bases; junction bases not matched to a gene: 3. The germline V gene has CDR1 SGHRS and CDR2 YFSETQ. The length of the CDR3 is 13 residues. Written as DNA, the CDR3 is TGCGCCAGCAGCTTCCCAGGGGGCAACGAGCAGTACTTC. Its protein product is CASSFPGGNEQYF. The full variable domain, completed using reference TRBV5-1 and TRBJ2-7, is KAGVTQTPRYLIKTRGQQVTLSCSPISGHRSVSWYQQTPGQGLQFLFEYFSETQRNKGNFPGRFSGRQFSNSRSEMNVSTLELGDSALYLCASSFPGGNEQYFGPGTRLTVT.

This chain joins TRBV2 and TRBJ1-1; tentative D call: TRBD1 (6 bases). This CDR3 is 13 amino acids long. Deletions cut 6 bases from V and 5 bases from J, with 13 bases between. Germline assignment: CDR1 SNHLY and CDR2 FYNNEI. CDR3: CASREQGFTEAFF. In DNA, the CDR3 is TGTGCCAGCAGAGAACAGGGTTTTACTGAAGCTTTCTTT. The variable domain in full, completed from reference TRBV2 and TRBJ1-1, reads EPEVTQTPSHQVTQMGQEVILRCVPISNHLYFYWYRQILGQKVEFLVSFYNNEISEKSEIFDDQFSVERPDGSNFTLKIRSTKLEDSAMYFCASREQGFTEAFFGQGTRLTVV.

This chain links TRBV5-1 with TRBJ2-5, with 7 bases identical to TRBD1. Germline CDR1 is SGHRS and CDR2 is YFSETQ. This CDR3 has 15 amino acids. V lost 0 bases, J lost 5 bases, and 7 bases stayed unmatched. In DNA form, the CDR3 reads TGCGCCAGCAGCTTGGTCCCAGGGGGATGGGAGACCCAGTACTTC. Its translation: CASSLVPGGWETQYF.

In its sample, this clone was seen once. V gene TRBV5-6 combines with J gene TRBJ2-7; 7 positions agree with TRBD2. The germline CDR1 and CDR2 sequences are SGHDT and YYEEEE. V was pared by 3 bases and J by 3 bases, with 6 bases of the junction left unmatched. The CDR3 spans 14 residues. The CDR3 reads CASSSIGGDYEQYF. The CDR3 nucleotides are TGTGCCAGCAGCTCCATTGGGGGGGACTACGAGCAGTACTTC.